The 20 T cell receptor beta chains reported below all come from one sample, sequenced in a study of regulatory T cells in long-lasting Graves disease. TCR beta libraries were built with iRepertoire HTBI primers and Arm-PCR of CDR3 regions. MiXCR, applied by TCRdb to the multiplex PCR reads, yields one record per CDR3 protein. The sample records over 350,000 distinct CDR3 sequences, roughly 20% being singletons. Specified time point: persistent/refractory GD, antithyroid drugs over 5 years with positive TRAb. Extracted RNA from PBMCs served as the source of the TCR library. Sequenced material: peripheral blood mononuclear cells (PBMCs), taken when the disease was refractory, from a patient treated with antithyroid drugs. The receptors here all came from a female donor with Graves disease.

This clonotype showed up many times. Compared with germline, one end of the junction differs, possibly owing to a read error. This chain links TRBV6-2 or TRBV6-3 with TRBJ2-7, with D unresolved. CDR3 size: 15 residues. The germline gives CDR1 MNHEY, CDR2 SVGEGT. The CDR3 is CASSFQNSLSYEQYF. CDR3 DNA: TGTGCCAGCAGTTTTCAGAATAGTCTCTCCTATGAGCAGTACTTC.

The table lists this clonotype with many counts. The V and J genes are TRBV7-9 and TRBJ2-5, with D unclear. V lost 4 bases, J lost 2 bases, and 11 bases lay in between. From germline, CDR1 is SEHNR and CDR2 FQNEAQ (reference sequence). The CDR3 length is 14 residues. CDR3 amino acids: CASSSPMEQETQYF. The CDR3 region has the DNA TGTGCCAGCAGCTCGCCAATGGAGCAAGAGACCCAGTACTTC.

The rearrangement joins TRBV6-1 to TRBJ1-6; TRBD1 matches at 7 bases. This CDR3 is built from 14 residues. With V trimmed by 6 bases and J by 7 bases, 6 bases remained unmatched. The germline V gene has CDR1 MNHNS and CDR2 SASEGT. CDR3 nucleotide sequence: TGTGCCAGCAGCCTGACAGGGCGGAATTCACCCCTCCACTTT. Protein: CASSLTGRNSPLHF.

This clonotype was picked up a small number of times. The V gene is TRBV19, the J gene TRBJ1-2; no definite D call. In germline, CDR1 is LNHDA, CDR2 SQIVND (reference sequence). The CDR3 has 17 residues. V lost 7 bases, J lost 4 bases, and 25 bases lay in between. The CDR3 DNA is TGTGCCAGTAACCCCCGACATCTCGGTACAGAGGGCTATGGCTACACCTTC. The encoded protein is CASNPRHLGTEGYGYTF.

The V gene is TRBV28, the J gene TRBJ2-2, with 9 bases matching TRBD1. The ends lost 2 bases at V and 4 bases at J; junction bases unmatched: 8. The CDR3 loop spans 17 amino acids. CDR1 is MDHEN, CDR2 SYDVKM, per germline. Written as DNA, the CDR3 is TGTGCCAGCAGTTTAGCGGGAACAGGGGGCATCACCGGGGAGCTGTTTTTT. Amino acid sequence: CASSLAGTGGITGELFF.

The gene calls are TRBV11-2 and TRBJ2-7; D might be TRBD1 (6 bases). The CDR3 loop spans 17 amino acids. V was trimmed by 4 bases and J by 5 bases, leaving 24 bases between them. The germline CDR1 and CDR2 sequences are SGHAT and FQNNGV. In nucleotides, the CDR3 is TGTGCCAGCAGCTCCAGGGTGGTCAGGGGTCTAGTCGACGAGCAGTACTTC. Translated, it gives CASSSRVVRGLVDEQYF.

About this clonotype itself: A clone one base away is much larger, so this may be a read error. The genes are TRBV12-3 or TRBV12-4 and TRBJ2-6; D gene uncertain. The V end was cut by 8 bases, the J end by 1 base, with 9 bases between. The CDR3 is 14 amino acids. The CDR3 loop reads CASYWGSGANVLTF. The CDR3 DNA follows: TGTGCCAGCTATTGGGGTTCTGGGGCCAACGTCCTGACTTTC.

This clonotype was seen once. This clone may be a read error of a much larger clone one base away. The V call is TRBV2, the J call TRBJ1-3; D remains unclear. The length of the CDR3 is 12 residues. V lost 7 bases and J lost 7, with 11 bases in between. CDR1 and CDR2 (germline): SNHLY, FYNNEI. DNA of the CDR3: TGTGCCAGCACGAGGGCTGAGAACACCATATATTTT. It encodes CASTRAENTIYF.

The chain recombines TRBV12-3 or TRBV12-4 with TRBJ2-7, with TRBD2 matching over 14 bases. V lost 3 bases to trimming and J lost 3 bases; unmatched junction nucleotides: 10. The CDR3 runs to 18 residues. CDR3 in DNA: TGTGCCAGCAGTTTCGCAGCCGGGACTAGCGGGAGTCGCTACGAGCAGTACTTC. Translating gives CASSFAAGTSGSRYEQYF.

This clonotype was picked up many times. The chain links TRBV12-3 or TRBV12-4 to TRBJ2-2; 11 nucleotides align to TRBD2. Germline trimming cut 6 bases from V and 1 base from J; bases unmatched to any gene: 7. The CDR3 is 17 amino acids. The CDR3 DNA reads TGTGCCAGCAGCTCAACGGGACTAGCGGAGAACACCGGGGAGCTGTTTTTT. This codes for CASSSTGLAENTGELFF.

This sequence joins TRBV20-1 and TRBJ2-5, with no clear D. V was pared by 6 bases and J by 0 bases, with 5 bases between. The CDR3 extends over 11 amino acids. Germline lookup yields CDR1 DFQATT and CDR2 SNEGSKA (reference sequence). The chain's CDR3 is CSATDQETQYF. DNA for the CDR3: TGCAGTGCAACGGACCAAGAGACCCAGTACTTC.

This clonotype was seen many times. The CDR3 reads CASSGPLQETQYF. CDR3 nucleotides: TGTGCCAGCAGTGGGCCCCTCCAAGAGACCCAGTACTTC. The rearrangement joins TRBV28 to TRBJ2-5, with unresolved D. The CDR3 length is 13 residues. V lost 5 bases and J 1 base, leaving 8 bases between the germline ends. Looked up from germline, CDR1 is MDHEN and CDR2 is SYDVKM.

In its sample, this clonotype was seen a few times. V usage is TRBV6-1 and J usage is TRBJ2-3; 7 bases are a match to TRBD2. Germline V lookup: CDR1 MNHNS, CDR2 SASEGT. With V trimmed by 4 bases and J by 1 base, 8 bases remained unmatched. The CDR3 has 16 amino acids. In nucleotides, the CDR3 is TGTGCCAGCAGTGCCGTTCGAGGGAGGGGCACAGATACGCAGTATTTT. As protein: CASSAVRGRGTDTQYF.

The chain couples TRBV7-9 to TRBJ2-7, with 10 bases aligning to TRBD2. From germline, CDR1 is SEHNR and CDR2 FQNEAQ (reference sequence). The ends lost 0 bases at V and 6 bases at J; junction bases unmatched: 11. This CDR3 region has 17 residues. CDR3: CASSLALRGGLAVEQYF. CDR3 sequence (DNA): TGTGCCAGCAGCTTAGCGCTTCGAGGCGGACTAGCGGTCGAGCAGTACTTC.

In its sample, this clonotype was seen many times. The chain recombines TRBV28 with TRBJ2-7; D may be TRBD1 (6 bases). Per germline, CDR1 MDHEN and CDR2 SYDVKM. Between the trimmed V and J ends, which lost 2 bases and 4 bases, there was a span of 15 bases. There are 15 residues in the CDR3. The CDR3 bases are TGTGCCAGCAGTTTAGCCCGGACAGAACCTTACGAGCAGTACTTC. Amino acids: CASSLARTEPYEQYF.

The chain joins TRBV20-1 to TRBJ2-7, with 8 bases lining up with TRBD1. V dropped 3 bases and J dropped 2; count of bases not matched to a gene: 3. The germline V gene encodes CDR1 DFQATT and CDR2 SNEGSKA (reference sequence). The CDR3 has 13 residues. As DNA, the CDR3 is TGCAGTGCTAGGGGACAGGTAACCTACGAGCAGTACTTC. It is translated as CSARGQVTYEQYF.

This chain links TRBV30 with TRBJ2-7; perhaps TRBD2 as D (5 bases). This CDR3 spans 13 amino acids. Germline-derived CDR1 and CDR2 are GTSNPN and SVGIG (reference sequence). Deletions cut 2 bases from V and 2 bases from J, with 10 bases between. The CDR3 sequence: CAWSSGGPYEQYF. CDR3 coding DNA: TGTGCCTGGAGTTCCGGAGGCCCCTACGAGCAGTACTTC.

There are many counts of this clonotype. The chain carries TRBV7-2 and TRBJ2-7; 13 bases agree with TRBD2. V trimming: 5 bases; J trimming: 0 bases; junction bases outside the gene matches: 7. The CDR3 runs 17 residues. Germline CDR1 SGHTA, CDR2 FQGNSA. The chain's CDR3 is CASSPKLAGGRSYEQYF. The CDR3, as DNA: TGTGCCAGCAGCCCGAAACTAGCGGGAGGGCGCTCCTACGAGCAGTACTTC. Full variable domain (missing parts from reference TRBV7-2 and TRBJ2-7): GAGVSQSPSNKVTEKGKDVELRCDPISGHTALYWYRQSLGQGLEFLIYFQGNSAPDKSGLPSDRFSAERTGGSVSTLTIQRTQQEDSAVYLCASSPKLAGGRSYEQYFGPGTRLTVT.

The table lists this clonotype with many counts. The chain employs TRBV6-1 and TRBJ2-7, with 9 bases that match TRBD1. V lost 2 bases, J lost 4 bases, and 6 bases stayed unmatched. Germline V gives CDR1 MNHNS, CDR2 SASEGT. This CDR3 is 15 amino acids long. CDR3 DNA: TGTGCCAGCAGTGAAAGCCGGGACAGGGCATACGAGCAGTACTTC. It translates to CASSESRDRAYEQYF.

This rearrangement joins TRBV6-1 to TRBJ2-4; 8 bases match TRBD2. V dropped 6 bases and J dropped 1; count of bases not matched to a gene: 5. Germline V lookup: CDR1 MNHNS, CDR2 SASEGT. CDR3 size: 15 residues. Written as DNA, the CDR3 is TGTGCCAGCAGCTCAGCGGGGGCGGCCAAAAACATTCAGTACTTC. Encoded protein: CASSSAGAAKNIQYF.